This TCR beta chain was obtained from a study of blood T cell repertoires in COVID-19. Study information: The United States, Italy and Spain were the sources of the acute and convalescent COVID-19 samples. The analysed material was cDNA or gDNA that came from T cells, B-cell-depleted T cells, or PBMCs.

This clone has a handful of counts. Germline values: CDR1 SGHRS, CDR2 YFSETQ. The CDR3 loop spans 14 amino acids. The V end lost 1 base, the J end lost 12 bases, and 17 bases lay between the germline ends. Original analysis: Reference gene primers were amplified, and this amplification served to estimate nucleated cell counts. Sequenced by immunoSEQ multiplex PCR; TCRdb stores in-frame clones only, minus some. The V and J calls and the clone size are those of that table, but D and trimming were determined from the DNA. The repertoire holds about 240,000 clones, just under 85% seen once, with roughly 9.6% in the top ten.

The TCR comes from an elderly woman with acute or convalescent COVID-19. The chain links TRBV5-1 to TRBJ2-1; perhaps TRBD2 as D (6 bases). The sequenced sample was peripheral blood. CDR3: CASSLWPGRSGQFF. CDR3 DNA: TGCGCCAGCAGCTTGTGGCCAGGGAGGTCGGGGCAGTTCTTC. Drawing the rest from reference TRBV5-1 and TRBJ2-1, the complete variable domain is KAGVTQTPRYLIKTRGQQVTLSCSPISGHRSVSWYQQTPGQGLQFLFEYFSETQRNKGNFPGRFSGRQFSNSRSEMNVSTLELGDSALYLCASSLWPGRSGQFFGPGTRLTVL.